This TCR beta chain came from a study of control samples from healthy donors and cancer patients. CDR3 length: 13 amino acids. Trimming cost V 1 base and J 4 bases, with 5 bases left between them. Data came from immunoSEQ multiplex PCR; TCRdb stores just in-frame clones and leaves some out. This sample has around 70,000 clones, with 75% to 85% found just once. V usage is TRBV12-3 or TRBV12-4 and J usage is TRBJ2-1; no definite D call. The material sequenced was blood. The source is a man aged 60-69 years in good health. As DNA, the CDR3 is TGTGCCAGCAGTTTAGTTTCGTACAATGAGCAGTTCTTC. It is translated as CASSLVSYNEQFF.